A single sample gave rise to the 20 T cell receptor beta chains below, sequenced in a study of memory CD4+ T cells and cytomegalovirus serostatus. The sort gate was single viable CD3+CD4+CD8-CD45RO+ cells for memory CD4+ T cells. Here immunoSEQ multiplex PCR was the method, and the copy in TCRdb shows in-frame clones only, minus some. The table records about 53,000 clones, about 81% of them present only once. Source material: memory CD4+ T cells from blood. These receptor sequences come from an adult in good health and CMV-seronegative.

The chain recombines TRBV19 with TRBJ1-2; D uncertain. The V and J ends lost 4 bases and 4 bases respectively, with 19 bases between them. Germline V gene lookup returns CDR1 LNHDA and CDR2 SQIVND (reference sequence). The CDR3 runs 16 residues. DNA for the CDR3: TGTGCCAGTAGTACGACCCGACAAGTTCAATCCTATGGCTACACCTTC. Translation gives CASSTTRQVQSYGYTF.

There are a few counts of this clone. V and J are TRBV4-1 and TRBJ2-3, with TRBD2 matching 8 bases. Germline CDR1 reads MGHRA; CDR2 reads YSYEKL. After removal of 2 bases from V and 0 bases from J, the junction contained 10 bases not matched to a gene. This CDR3 region has 18 residues. CDR3 sequence: CASSQLAGAQTSTDTQYF. The CDR3 DNA is TGCGCCAGCAGCCAACTAGCGGGCGCTCAAACTAGCACAGATACGCAGTATTTT.

The CDR3 region is CASSRRQGSNEKLFF. The DNA for the CDR3 is TGTGCCAGCAGTCGTCGACAGGGGTCGAATGAAAAACTGTTTTTT. The chain links TRBV2 to TRBJ1-4; 8 bases line up with TRBD1. After removal of 5 bases from V and 5 bases from J, the junction contained 7 bases not matched to a gene. The CDR3 length is 15 residues. CDR1 and CDR2 from the germline V gene are SNHLY and FYNNEI. Full variable domain (outside the CDR3, taken from reference TRBV2 and TRBJ1-4): EPEVTQTPSHQVTQMGQEVILRCVPISNHLYFYWYRQILGQKVEFLVSFYNNEISEKSEIFDDQFSVERPDGSNFTLKIRSTKLEDSAMYFCASSRRQGSNEKLFFGSGTQLSVL.

V gene TRBV28 combines with J gene TRBJ2-7; 9 bases line up with TRBD2. Unmatched junction bases numbered 7, after V lost 3 bases and J lost 4 bases. CDR1 and CDR2 from the germline V gene are MDHEN and SYDVKM. The CDR3 totals 15 residues. CDR3 in DNA: TGTGCCAGCAGTTTTGGGCTAGCGGGAAGGTACGAGCAGTACTTC. It encodes CASSFGLAGRYEQYF.

The chain joins TRBV11-3 to TRBJ2-4; 7 bases agree with TRBD1. V lost 5 bases and J lost 11; bases outside the gene matches: 9. Germline V CDR1 and CDR2: SGHNT, YENEEA. CDR3 size: 13 residues. The CDR3 protein is CASSQGTASVQYF. The DNA for the CDR3 is TGTGCCAGCAGCCAGGGGACAGCCAGCGTTCAGTACTTC.

Only a few counts were recorded for this clone. V gene TRBV6-1 combines with J gene TRBJ2-1, with D uncertain. From germline, CDR1 is MNHNS and CDR2 SASEGT. The CDR3 has 15 amino acids. Trimming removed 0 bases at V and 3 bases at J, with 9 bases between. CDR3 sequence reads: CASSEAGNSYNEQFF. CDR3 bases: TGTGCCAGCAGTGAAGCCGGAAACAGCTACAATGAGCAGTTCTTC.

The count of this clone is one. The chain has TRBV28 and TRBJ1-2, with 7 bases matching TRBD1. The CDR3 is made up of 14 amino acids. The germline V gene encodes CDR1 MDHEN and CDR2 SYDVKM. With 2 bases clipped from V and 3 bases from J, the junction kept 3 bases outside the gene matches. The CDR3 region is CASSLGDSDYGYTF. The CDR3, as DNA: TGTGCCAGCAGTTTAGGGGACAGCGACTATGGCTACACCTTC.

This clone has more than one count but fewer than ten. The chain uses TRBV11-3 and TRBJ2-7; the D gene is possibly TRBD2 (5 bases). V dropped 1 base and J dropped 3 bases, with 10 bases sitting between them. Looked up from germline, CDR1 is SGHNT and CDR2 is YENEEA. The CDR3 is 14 residues long. In nucleotides, the CDR3 is TGTGCCAGCAGCTTAGGGGGAGACCTCTACGAGCAGTACTTC. Its translation: CASSLGGDLYEQYF.

The chain links TRBV7-8 to TRBJ1-1, with TRBD1 matching 10 bases. The germline V gene has CDR1 SGHVS and CDR2 FQNEAQ. This CDR3 is built from 19 residues. The ends lost 3 bases at V and 4 bases at J; junction bases unmatched: 17. The CDR3 sequence: CASSFRTGGPFMTGTEAFF. The DNA of the CDR3 is TGTGCCAGCAGCTTCCGGACAGGGGGTCCCTTCATGACGGGCACTGAAGCTTTCTTT.

The V gene is TRBV7-3, the J gene TRBJ2-2, with D maybe TRBD2 (5 bases). Germline values: CDR1 SGHTA, CDR2 FQGTGA. The germline V and J ends were trimmed by 5 bases and 6 bases, with 13 bases remaining between them. The CDR3 is 14 amino acids. The CDR3 reads CASSPEPAAGELFF. In DNA, the CDR3 is TGTGCCAGCAGCCCCGAGCCAGCGGCCGGGGAGCTGTTTTTT.

This chain joins TRBV27 and TRBJ1-4; D is undetermined. The CDR3 totals 14 residues. Trimming took 8 bases from V and 0 from J, leaving 10 bases between them. Germline values: CDR1 MNHEY, CDR2 SMNVEV (reference sequence). In nucleotides, the CDR3 is TGTGCCAGCCGCCGGTCAACAACTAATGAAAAACTGTTTTTT. Protein product: CASRRSTTNEKLFF. The full variable domain, rest sourced from reference TRBV27 and TRBJ1-4, is EAQVTQNPRYLITVTGKKLTVTCSQNMNHEYMSWYRQDPGLGLRQIYYSMNVEVTDKGDVPEGYKVSRKEKRNFPLILESPSPNQTSLYFCASRRSTTNEKLFFGSGTQLSVL.

The V call is TRBV27, the J call TRBJ2-1; D is unclear. Trimming removed 4 bases at V and 6 bases at J, with 10 bases between. Per germline, CDR1 MNHEY and CDR2 SMNVEV (reference sequence). The CDR3 has 13 residues. The CDR3 DNA sequence: TGTGCCAGCAGTTGGGCCTTCGGCAATGAGCAGTTCTTC. It codes for CASSWAFGNEQFF.

This clone was found a few times. The V and J genes are TRBV4-3 and TRBJ2-2; D gene unclear. This CDR3 has 13 residues. The V gene lost 0 bases and the J gene lost 7 bases, with 6 bases spanning the gap. CDR1 is LGHNA, CDR2 YSLEER, per germline. The CDR3 DNA follows: TGCGCCAGCAGCCAAGATTTTGTCGGGGAGCTGTTTTTT. Amino acid sequence: CASSQDFVGELFF.

The V and J genes are TRBV7-9 and TRBJ2-6; 7 bases map to TRBD1. The CDR3 has 17 amino acids. CDR1 SEHNR and CDR2 FQNEAQ come from the germline V gene (reference sequence). V trimming: 2 bases; J trimming: 1 base; junction bases outside the gene matches: 5. Here the CDR3 reads CASSLPRTGSGANVLTF. The DNA for the CDR3 is TGTGCCAGCAGCTTACCTCGGACAGGTTCTGGGGCCAACGTCCTGACTTTC.

V gene TRBV6-1 combines with J gene TRBJ2-1; D could derive from TRBD1 or TRBD2 (6 bases each). Trimming removed 2 bases at V and 6 bases at J, with 17 bases between. The CDR3 is 16 amino acids. Germline CDR1 and CDR2: MNHNS and SASEGT. The CDR3 region has the DNA TGTGCCAGCAGTGAATACCCGGGGGCGGCGAGCAATGAGCAGTTCTTC. It yields the protein CASSEYPGAASNEQFF.

The table lists this clone with a count of one. The J gene is TRBJ2-7, the V gene TRBV7-2; 9 positions agree with TRBD1. Per the germline V gene, CDR1 is SGHTA and CDR2 is FQGNSA. Trimming took 0 bases from V and 2 from J; bases not matched to a gene: 8. The CDR3 contains 17 residues. The CDR3 region has the DNA TGTGCCAGCAGCTTAGCGTGGTCTACAGGGGGCGCCTACGAGCAGTACTTC. Protein sequence: CASSLAWSTGGAYEQYF.

The genes are TRBV30 and TRBJ1-4, with TRBD1 as a possible D gene (5 bases). The length of the CDR3 is 13 residues. Germline CDR1 is GTSNPN and CDR2 is SVGIG (reference sequence). Trimming shortened V by 1 base and J by 5 bases, and 8 bases separated the two germline ends. Here the CDR3 reads CAWSARTNEKLFF. The CDR3 DNA is TGTGCCTGGAGTGCCCGGACAAATGAAAAACTGTTTTTT. The variable domain in full, completed from reference TRBV30 and TRBJ1-4, reads SQTIHQWPATLVQPVGSPLSLECTVEGTSNPNLYWYRQAAGRGLQLLFYSVGIGQISSEVPQNLSASRPQDRQFILSSKKLLLSDSGFYLCAWSARTNEKLFFGSGTQLSVL.

The gene calls are TRBV30 and TRBJ2-1; D is undetermined. The ends were cut back, 1 base at V and 0 bases at J, with 10 bases in the middle. CDR3 length: 15 amino acids. Germline V lookup: CDR1 GTSNPN, CDR2 SVGIG (reference sequence). Here the CDR3 reads CAWSEPYASYNEQFF. The CDR3 DNA sequence: TGTGCCTGGAGTGAACCGTATGCCTCCTACAATGAGCAGTTCTTC.

J is TRBJ1-1 and V is TRBV7-8; weak D call: TRBD1 (5 bases). The CDR3 contains 13 residues. The germline gives CDR1 SGHVS, CDR2 FQNEAQ. V lost 5 bases to trimming and J lost 7 bases, with 14 bases between them. CDR3 sequence reads: CASSVREMGEAFF. The CDR3 coding sequence is TGTGCCAGCAGCGTCAGGGAGATGGGTGAAGCTTTCTTT.

The CDR3, as DNA: TGCGCCAGCAGCCCGGGACTAGCAGTCCTCTCCTCTTACGAGCAGTACTTC. This codes for CASSPGLAVLSSYEQYF. J is TRBJ2-7 and V is TRBV5-1; 9 bases are a match to TRBD2. The trim removed 4 bases at V and 4 bases at J, leaving 15 bases unmatched. The germline V gene has CDR1 SGHRS and CDR2 YFSETQ. This CDR3 comprises 17 residues.